The sequence of this TCR beta chain was determined in a study of shared clonotypes between healthy human individuals. V lost 6 bases and J 1 base, leaving 13 bases between the germline ends. The germline gives CDR1 MNHNS, CDR2 SASEGT. The CDR3 runs 14 residues. Deep level was the assay's run setting. Profiled with immunoSEQ multiplex PCR; TCRdb holds only in-frame clones, not every one. This sample has a few million clones, with 93% found just once. This TCR came from a man aged 18 to 30 in good health. Some clones in this sample may be carry-over from other donors' samples. V is TRBV6-1 and J is TRBJ2-7; a weak D match, TRBD2 (6 bases). Sequencing was performed on naive CD4+ T cells from PBMCs. The sample's subset: CD45RA+ positively selected. The DNA of the CDR3 is TGTGCCAGCAGAGGGCTAGCGTCATCCTACGAGCAGTACTTC. Protein sequence: CASRGLASSYEQYF.